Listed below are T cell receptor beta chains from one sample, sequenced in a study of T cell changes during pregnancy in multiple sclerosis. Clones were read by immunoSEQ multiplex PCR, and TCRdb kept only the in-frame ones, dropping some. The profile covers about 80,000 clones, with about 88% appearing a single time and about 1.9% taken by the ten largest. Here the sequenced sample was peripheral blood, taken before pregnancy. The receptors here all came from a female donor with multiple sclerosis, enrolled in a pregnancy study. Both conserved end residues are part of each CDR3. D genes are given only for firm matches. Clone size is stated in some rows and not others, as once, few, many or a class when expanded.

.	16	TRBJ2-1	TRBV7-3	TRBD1	TGTGCCAGCAGCCAAAACCGACAGGGGATGCTGAATGAGCAGTTCTTC	CASSQNRQGMLNEQFF
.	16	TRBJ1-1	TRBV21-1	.	TGTGCCAGCAGCCCGGGGGGGGGTTTACGGGACACTGAAGCTTTCTTT	CASSPGGGLRDTEAFF
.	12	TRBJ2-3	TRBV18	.	TGTGCCAGCTCACCAAAGGACACCTACCAACTTTTT	CASSPKDTYQLF
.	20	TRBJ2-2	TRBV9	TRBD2	TGTGCCAGCAGCCCACGACGCCCCGGACTAGCGGGGGGGCGGGGCGGGGAGCTGTTTTTT	CASSPRRPGLAGGRGGELFF
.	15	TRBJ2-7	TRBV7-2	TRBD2	TGTGCCAGCAGCTTGACTAGCGGGGGATCCTACGAGCAGTACTTC	CASSLTSGGSYEQYF
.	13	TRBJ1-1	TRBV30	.	TGTGCCTGGAGTGTACTTGTCCCTTCCCCAGCTTTCTTT	CAWSVLVPSPAFF
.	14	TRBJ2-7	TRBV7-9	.	TGTGCCAGCAGCTTATTCGGACAGAACTACGAGCAGTACTTC	CASSLFGQNYEQYF
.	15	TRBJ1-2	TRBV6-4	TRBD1	TGTGCCAGCAGGGCAAGGGACAGTCCCAACTATGGCTACACCTTC	CASRARDSPNYGYTF
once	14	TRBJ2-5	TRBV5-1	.	TGCGCCAGCAGCTTGGGACAGATCCAAGAGACCCAGTACTTC	CASSLGQIQETQYF
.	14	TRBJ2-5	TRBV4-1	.	TGCGCCAGCAGCCAAGTACGAGGTTGGGGACACCAGTACTTC	CASSQVRGWGHQYF
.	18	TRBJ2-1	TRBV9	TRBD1	TGTGCCAGCAGCGAAGTAGGGGGACAGGGGGCCTCCTACAATGAGCAGTTCTTC	CASSEVGGQGASYNEQFF
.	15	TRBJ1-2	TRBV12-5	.	TGTGCTAGTGGACCCCCCGGCGGGGGAAACTATGGCTACACCTTC	CASGPPGGGNYGYTF
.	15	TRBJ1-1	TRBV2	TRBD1	TGTGCCAGCAGTGGGCACAGGGGCCTGAACACTGAAGCTTTCTTT	CASSGHRGLNTEAFF
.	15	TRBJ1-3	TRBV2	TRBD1	TGTGCCAGCAGTGGACAGGGTGGGAGTGGAAACACCATATATTTT	CASSGQGGSGNTIYF
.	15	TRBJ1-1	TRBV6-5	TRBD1	TGTGCCAGCAGTTCCTCCGGGACAGTTCTTAATGAAGCTTTCTTT	CASSSSGTVLNEAFF
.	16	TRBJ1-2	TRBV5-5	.	TGTGCCAGCAGCCCGGGAGGTCGGAATTATAACTATGGCTACACCTTC	CASSPGGRNYNYGYTF
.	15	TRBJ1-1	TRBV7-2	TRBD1	TGTGCCAGCAGCATCGATGGGACAGGGGACACTGAAGCTTTCTTT	CASSIDGTGDTEAFF
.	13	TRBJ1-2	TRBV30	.	TGTGCCTGGAGTACGGACCGCTGGGGCGGCTACACCTTC	CAWSTDRWGGYTF
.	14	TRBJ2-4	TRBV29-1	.	TGCAGCGTTGAAGGGGCAGGGGCTAGGAGCATTCAGTACTTC	CSVEGAGARSIQYF
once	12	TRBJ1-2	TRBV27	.	TGTGCCATCCTTGACAGAAACTATGGCTACACCTTC	CAILDRNYGYTF
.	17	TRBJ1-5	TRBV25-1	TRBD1	TGTGCCAGCAGTGGGGATACAGGGGGCAGAGTTGGACAGCCCCAGCATTTT	CASSGDTGGRVGQPQHF
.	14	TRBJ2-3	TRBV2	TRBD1	TGTGCCAGCAGGCCGGGACAGGGATCAGATACGCAGTATTTT	CASRPGQGSDTQYF
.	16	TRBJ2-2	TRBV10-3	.	TGTGCCACCCTTGGGAGCAGTCAGTCAACGGCCGGGGAGCTGTTTTTT	CATLGSSQSTAGELFF
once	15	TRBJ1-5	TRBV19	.	TGTGCCAGTAGTATAGTGGCGCCAGGTGATCAGCCCCAGCATTTT	CASSIVAPGDQPQHF
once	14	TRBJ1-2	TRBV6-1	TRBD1	TGTGCCAGCAAAGCCGGGACAGCTCTCTATGGCTACACCTTC	CASKAGTALYGYTF
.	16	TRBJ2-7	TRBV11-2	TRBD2	TGTGCCAGCAGCTTATCACCAGCGGGGGTCAGCTACGAGCAGTACTTC	CASSLSPAGVSYEQYF
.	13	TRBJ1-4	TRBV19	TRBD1	TGTGCCAGTAGCCGGGACAGGGGTGAAAAACTGTTTTTT	CASSRDRGEKLFF
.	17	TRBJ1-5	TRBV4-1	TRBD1	TGCGCCAGCAGCTACCTATTAAGGCAGGGGGCAGATCAGCCCCAGCATTTT	CASSYLLRQGADQPQHF
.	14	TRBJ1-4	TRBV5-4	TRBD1	TGTGCCAGCGGCGCGGGACAGCCTAATGAAAAACTGTTTTTT	CASGAGQPNEKLFF
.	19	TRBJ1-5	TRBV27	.	TGTGCCAGCAGTTTACTTCCTTTAGGGGCAGGGGAAACGGGGCAGCCCCAGCATTTT	CASSLLPLGAGETGQPQHF
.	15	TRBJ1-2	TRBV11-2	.	TGTGCCAGCAGCTTAGGCGGGCAGTCATTCTATGGCTACACCTTC	CASSLGGQSFYGYTF
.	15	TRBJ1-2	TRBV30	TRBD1	TGTGCCTGCGACAGGGGATATGCGGATATCTATGGCTACACCTTC	CACDRGYADIYGYTF
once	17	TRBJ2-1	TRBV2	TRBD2	TGTGCCAGCAGCCTCCCTGGACTAGCGGGGTACCGTGATGAGCAGTTCTTC	CASSLPGLAGYRDEQFF
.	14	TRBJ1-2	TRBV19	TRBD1	TGTGCCAGTAGTATTTCGGGACAGGGCTATGGCTACACCTTC	CASSISGQGYGYTF
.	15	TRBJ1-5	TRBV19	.	TGTGCCAGTAGTATGGTCTGGGGGCTCAATCAGCCCCAGCATTTT	CASSMVWGLNQPQHF
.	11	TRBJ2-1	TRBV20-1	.	TGCAGTGCTACCGGCGGCAATGAGCAGTTCTTC	CSATGGNEQFF